The 10 T cell receptor beta chains reported below all come from one sample, sequenced in a study of blood T cells in healthy people across ages. A second roughly 6 to 12 cycle PCR used barcoded and J-beta primers. One entry per CDR3 protein, called by TCRdb with MiXCR from the 5' RACE reads. The sample includes 700,000 to 950,000 distinct CDR3 sequences, 35% to 45% of them seen just once. The sequenced sample consisted of blood. These receptors came from a woman aged 60-75 years in good health.

The J gene is TRBJ1-4, the V gene TRBV20-1, with D possibly matching TRBD1 (6 bases). The CDR3 runs 12 residues. In germline, CDR1 is DFQATT, CDR2 SNEGSKA (reference sequence). The CDR3 sequence: CSTGLLREKLFF. In nucleotides, the CDR3 is TGCAGCACAGGGCTACTACGGGAAAAACTGTTTTTT.

The genes are TRBV7-2 and TRBJ1-2; D unresolved. The CDR3 covers 17 residues. Germline CDR1 is SGHTA and CDR2 is FQGNSA. Trimming took 2 bases from V and 4 from J, leaving 20 bases between them. DNA for the CDR3: TGTGCCAGCAGCTTAATTCGTGGGCAGCTTGGGATCTATGGCTACACCTTC. This translates into CASSLIRGQLGIYGYTF.

The chain combines TRBV20-1 with TRBJ2-1, with D maybe TRBD2 (6 bases). The CDR3 is 16 amino acids. V was cut by 2 bases and J by 5 bases, with 19 bases left in between. Looked up from germline, CDR1 is DFQATT and CDR2 is SNEGSKA (reference sequence). This chain's CDR3 is CSARLTRGGLHNEQFF. The CDR3 DNA follows: TGCAGTGCTAGACTTACCCGTGGGGGACTTCACAATGAGCAGTTCTTC.

V usage is TRBV21-1 and J usage is TRBJ2-4; no DNA check was done on the table's D call, TRBD2. TRBV21-1 is labeled a pseudogene. The length of the CDR3 is 19 residues. The CDR3 region is CASSDPGLAEYKAKNIQYF. The CDR3 DNA is TGTGCCAGCAGCGATCCGGGACTAGCGGAATATAAAGCCAAAAACATTCAGTACTTC.

The V gene is TRBV6-1, the J gene TRBJ2-5; 7 bases match TRBD2. Germline V gene sequence: CDR1 MNHNS, CDR2 SASEGT. This CDR3 region has 12 residues. Germline trimming cut 5 bases from V and 5 bases from J; bases unmatched to any gene: 2. The CDR3 spells CASSMRGETQYF. CDR3 DNA sequence: TGTGCCAGCAGTATGCGGGGGGAGACCCAGTACTTC.

This chain joins TRBV10-3 and TRBJ2-5; 9 positions agree with TRBD2. The assigned J gene may be wrong: the sequence end matches TRBJ2-1 better. Germline assignment: CDR1 ENHRY and CDR2 SYGVKD. The CDR3 length is 15 residues. CDR3: CAISAGSGGQETQFF. In nucleotides, the CDR3 is TGTGCCATCAGTGCAGGTAGCGGGGGACAAGAGACCCAGTTCTTC.

This clonotype occurred once. This chain links TRBV6-5 with TRBJ1-2; 7 nucleotides align to TRBD1. V lost 2 bases to trimming and J lost 0 bases; unmatched junction nucleotides: 3. The CDR3 extends over 15 amino acids. CDR1 and CDR2 (germline): MNHEY, SVGAGI. This CDR3 reads CASSYTGQSNYGYTF. DNA of the CDR3: TGTGCCAGCAGTTACACGGGACAGTCTAACTATGGCTACACCTTC.

This chain joins TRBV20-1 and TRBJ2-7, with 12 bases identical to TRBD2. The CDR3 totals 18 residues. Trimming at V came to 2 bases and at J to 0 bases, leaving 11 bases not matched to a gene. Germline V gives CDR1 DFQATT, CDR2 SNEGSKA (reference sequence). The CDR3 here is CSARFRTSGAISSYEQYF. The CDR3 DNA reads TGCAGTGCTAGATTTAGGACTAGCGGGGCCATAAGCTCCTACGAGCAGTACTTC.

The genes are TRBV25-1 and TRBJ2-1, with D maybe TRBD2 (5 bases). Germline values: CDR1 MGHDK, CDR2 SYGVNS. This CDR3 is 12 amino acids long. Trimming stripped 6 bases from V and 6 bases from J, with 9 bases between. CDR3 loop: CASRRETNEQFF. CDR3 nucleotide sequence: TGTGCCAGCAGGAGGGAGACCAATGAGCAGTTCTTC. Looking up the rest from reference TRBV25-1 and TRBJ2-1 gives the full variable domain: EADIYQTPRYLVIGTGKKITLECSQTMGHDKMYWYQQDPGMELHLIHYSYGVNSTEKGDLSSESTVSRIRTEHFPLTLESARPSHTSQYLCASRRETNEQFFGPGTRLTVL.

This clonotype was detected only a few times. This chain links TRBV7-2 with TRBJ1-4, with 7 positions matching TRBD1. The CDR3 spans 14 residues. V trimming: 3 bases; J trimming: 4 bases; junction bases outside the gene matches: 2. The germline gives CDR1 SGHTA, CDR2 FQGNSA. The CDR3 loop is CASSLDRFNEKLFF. The CDR3 nucleotides are TGTGCCAGCAGCTTGGACAGGTTTAATGAAAAACTGTTTTTT.